The clone carrying this TCR beta chain turned up a few times. As yet, its antigen is unknown. The data belong to a study of T-cell memory formation after mild COVID-19. Broader study findings: Within pre-infection memory, some responding clones were found, suggesting cross-reactive memory joined.

The CDR3 is 15 amino acids. Germline loops: CDR1 DFQATT, CDR2 SNEGSKA (reference sequence). Losses at the gene ends were 1 base for V and 5 bases for J; bases not matched to a gene: 6. cDNA libraries for TCR alpha and TCR beta, carrying sample barcodes and UMIs, came from 5'RACE with constant-segment primers. MiXCR, applied by TCRdb to the 5' RACE reads, yields one record per CDR3 protein. The repertoire holds 470,000 or so distinct CDR3 sequences, with 15% to 25% as singletons. The sequence was collected from an adult woman who had mild COVID-19 (a few samples of this study predate the infection). Cell type and time point are not known. Sequenced material: PBMCs or a T cell subset sorted from them (not recorded which). V gene TRBV20-1 combines with J gene TRBJ2-1; 9 nucleotides match TRBD1. Here the CDR3 reads CSARVPGTGNNEQFF. The CDR3 DNA reads as TGCAGTGCTAGAGTCCCAGGGACAGGGAACAATGAGCAGTTCTTC.